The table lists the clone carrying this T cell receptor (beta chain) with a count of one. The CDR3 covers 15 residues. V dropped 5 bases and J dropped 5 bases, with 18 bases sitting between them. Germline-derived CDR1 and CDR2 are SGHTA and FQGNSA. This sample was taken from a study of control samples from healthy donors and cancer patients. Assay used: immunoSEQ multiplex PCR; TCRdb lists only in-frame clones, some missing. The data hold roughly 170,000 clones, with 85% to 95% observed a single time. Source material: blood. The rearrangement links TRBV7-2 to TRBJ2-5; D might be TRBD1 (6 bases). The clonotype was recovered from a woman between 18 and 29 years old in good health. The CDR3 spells CASSLLTGMGETQYF. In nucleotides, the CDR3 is TGTGCCAGCAGCCTGTTAACAGGGATGGGGGAGACCCAGTACTTC.